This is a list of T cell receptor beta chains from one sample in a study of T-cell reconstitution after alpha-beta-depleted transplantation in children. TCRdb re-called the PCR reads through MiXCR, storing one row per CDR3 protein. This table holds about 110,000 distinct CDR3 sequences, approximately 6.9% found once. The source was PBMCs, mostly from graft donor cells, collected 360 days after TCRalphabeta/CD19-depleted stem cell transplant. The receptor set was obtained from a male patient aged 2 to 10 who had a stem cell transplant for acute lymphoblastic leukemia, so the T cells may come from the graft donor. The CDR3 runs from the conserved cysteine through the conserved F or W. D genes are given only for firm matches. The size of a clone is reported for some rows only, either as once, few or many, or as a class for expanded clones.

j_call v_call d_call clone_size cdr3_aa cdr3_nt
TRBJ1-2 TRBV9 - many CASSGQFNYGYTF TGTGCCAGCAGCGGACAGTTTAACTATGGCTACACCTTC
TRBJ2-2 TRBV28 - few CASSLLDVSLGGELFF TGTGCCAGCAGTTTATTAGACGTTTCCCTTGGAGGGGAGCTGTTTTTT
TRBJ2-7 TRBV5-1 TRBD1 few CASSLYPDREDEQYF TGCGCCAGCAGCTTGTACCCAGACAGGGAAGACGAGCAGTACTTC
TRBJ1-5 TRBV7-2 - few CASSLNRGNQPQHF TGTGCCAGCAGCTTAAACAGGGGCAATCAGCCCCAGCATTTT
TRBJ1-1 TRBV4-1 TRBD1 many CASSQVGGGNTEAFF TGCGCCAGCAGCCAAGTAGGAGGGGGCAACACTGAAGCTTTCTTT
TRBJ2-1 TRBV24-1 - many CATSVTEYNEQFF TGTGCCACCAGTGTTACAGAATACAATGAGCAGTTCTTC
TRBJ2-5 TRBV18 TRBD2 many CASSPPLAGAETQYF TGTGCCAGCTCACCACCGCTAGCGGGAGCGGAGACCCAGTACTTC
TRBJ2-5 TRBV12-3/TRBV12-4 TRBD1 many CASSSGWTGQETQYF TGTGCCAGCAGTTCCGGCTGGACAGGGCAAGAGACCCAGTACTTC
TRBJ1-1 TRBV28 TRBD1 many CASDLDRGEAFF TGTGCCAGCGACCTTGACAGGGGAGAAGCTTTCTTT
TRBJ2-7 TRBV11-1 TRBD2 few CASSLARLAGGIGVEQYF TGTGCCAGCAGCTTAGCGCGACTAGCGGGAGGCATTGGCGTCGAGCAGTACTTC
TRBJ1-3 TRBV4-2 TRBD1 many CASSQAAGGDGNTIYF TGTGCCAGCAGCCAAGCGGCAGGGGGCGACGGAAACACCATATATTTT
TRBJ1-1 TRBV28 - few CASSERQAGGAFF TGTGCCAGCAGCGAACGACAGGCTGGGGGAGCTTTCTTT
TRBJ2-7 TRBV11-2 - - CASSLDFTYEQYF TGTGCCAGCAGCTTGGACTTCACCTACGAGCAGTACTTC
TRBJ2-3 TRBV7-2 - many CASSLVGQAANTQYF TGTGCCAGCAGCTTAGTTGGCCAGGCGGCCAATACGCAGTATTTT
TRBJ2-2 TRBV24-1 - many CATKTATGELFF TGTGCCACTAAGACCGCCACCGGGGAGCTGTTTTTT
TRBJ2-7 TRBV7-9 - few CASSNPIHLYEQYF TGTGCCAGCAGTAATCCCATTCATCTCTACGAGCAGTACTTC
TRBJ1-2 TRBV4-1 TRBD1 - CASSSRQGAYGYTF TGCGCCAGCAGCTCCAGACAGGGTGCCTATGGCTACACCTTC
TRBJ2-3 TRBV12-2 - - CASRLGDPKTDTQYF TGTGCAAGTCGCTTAGGGGATCCAAAAACAGATACGCAGTATTTT
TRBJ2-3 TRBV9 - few CASSVESFHTDTQYF TGTGCCAGCAGCGTAGAGAGCTTCCACACAGATACGCAGTATTTT
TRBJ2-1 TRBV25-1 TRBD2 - CASSEKRGGPNEQFF TGTGCCAGCAGTGAAAAGCGGGGGGGGCCCAATGAGCAGTTCTTC
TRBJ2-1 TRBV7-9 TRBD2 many CASSLGAGPYNEQFF TGTGCCAGCAGCTTAGGAGCGGGGCCTTACAATGAGCAGTTCTTC
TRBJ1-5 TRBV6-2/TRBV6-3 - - CASRSAGGNQPQHF TGTGCCAGCAGGTCGGCAGGGGGCAATCAGCCCCAGCATTTT
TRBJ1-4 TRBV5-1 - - CASSWVGGTVGELFF TGCGCCAGCAGCTGGGTAGGGGGTACCGTCGGGGAACTGTTTTTT
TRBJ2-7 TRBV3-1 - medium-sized CASSQFRLEFGYEQYF TGTGCCAGCAGCCAATTCCGCCTGGAGTTCGGGTACGAGCAGTACTTC
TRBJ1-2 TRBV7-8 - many CASSSPGGIFNYGYTF TGTGCCAGCAGCTCCCCCGGAGGGATTTTTAACTATGGCTACACCTTC
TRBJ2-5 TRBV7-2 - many CASSKDYQETQYF TGTGCCAGCAGCAAGGACTATCAAGAGACCCAGTACTTC
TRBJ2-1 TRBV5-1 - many CASSLISKVGDYNEQFF TGCGCCAGCAGCTTGATAAGCAAGGTTGGGGATTACAATGAGCAGTTCTTC
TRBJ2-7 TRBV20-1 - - CSAWSENPDEQYF TGCAGTGCTTGGAGCGAAAACCCGGACGAGCAGTACTTC
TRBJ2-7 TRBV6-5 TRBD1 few CASSYSIRTGIIYEQYF TGTGCCAGCAGTTACTCGATACGGACAGGGATTATCTACGAGCAGTACTTC
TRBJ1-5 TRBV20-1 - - CSARDPGTLNQPQHF TGCAGTGCTAGAGACCCCGGGACTCTCAATCAGCCCCAGCATTTT
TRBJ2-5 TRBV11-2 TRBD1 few CASSRGDRDQETQYF TGTGCCAGCAGCCGAGGGGACAGGGACCAAGAGACCCAGTACTTC
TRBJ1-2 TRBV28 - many CASSSHYLGEVDYGYTF TGTGCCAGCAGTTCCCACTACCTGGGGGAGGTTGACTATGGCTACACCTTC
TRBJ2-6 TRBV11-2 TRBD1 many CASIRQGPSGANVLTF TGTGCCAGCATCCGACAGGGGCCCTCTGGGGCCAACGTCCTGACTTTC
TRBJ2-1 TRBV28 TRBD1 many CASSPPGTGSYNEQFF TGTGCCAGCAGTCCTCCAGGGACAGGGTCCTACAATGAGCAGTTCTTC
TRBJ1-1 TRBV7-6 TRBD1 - CASSSGGPEAFF TGTGCCAGCAGCTCAGGGGGACCTGAAGCTTTCTTT
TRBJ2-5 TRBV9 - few CASSVEGGIGQETQYF TGTGCCAGCAGCGTAGAGGGCGGGATAGGGCAAGAGACCCAGTACTTC
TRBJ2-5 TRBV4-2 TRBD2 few CASSRGSSGGLEETQYF TGTGCCAGCAGCCGTGGGTCTAGCGGGGGGCTGGAAGAGACCCAGTACTTC
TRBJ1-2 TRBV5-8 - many CASRALNYGYTF TGTGCCAGCAGAGCTCTTAACTATGGCTACACCTTC
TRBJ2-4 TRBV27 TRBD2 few CASSSGLAVNIQYF TGTGCCAGCAGTTCAGGACTAGCGGTTAACATTCAGTACTTC
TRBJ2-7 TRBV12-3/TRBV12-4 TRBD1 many CASSSGTGAYEQYF TGTGCCAGCAGTTCCGGGACAGGGGCCTACGAGCAGTACTTC
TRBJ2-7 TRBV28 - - CASSLGLPSYEQYF TGTGCCAGCAGCCTCGGACTTCCTTCCTACGAGCAGTACTTC
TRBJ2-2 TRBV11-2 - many CASSLSLGEMNTGELFF TGTGCCAGCAGCTTAAGTCTTGGGGAGATGAACACCGGGGAGCTGTTTTTT
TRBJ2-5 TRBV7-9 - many CASSFSWDQSETQYF TGTGCCAGCAGCTTCAGTTGGGACCAATCGGAGACCCAGTACTTC
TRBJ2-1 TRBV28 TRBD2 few CASTNRAGGRNNEQFF TGTGCCAGCACCAATCGAGCGGGGGGCCGAAACAATGAGCAGTTCTTC
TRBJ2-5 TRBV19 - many CASSILGTPKETQYF TGTGCCAGTAGTATACTCGGGACACCCAAGGAGACCCAGTACTTC
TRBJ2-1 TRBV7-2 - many CASSLTSDSYNEQFF TGTGCCAGCAGCTTAACGTCGGACTCCTACAATGAGCAGTTCTTC
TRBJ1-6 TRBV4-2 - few CASSQEGVNSPLHF TGTGCCAGCAGCCAAGAAGGTGTAAATTCACCCCTCCACTTT
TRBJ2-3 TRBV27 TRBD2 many CASTKTSGSDTQYF TGTGCCAGCACCAAGACTAGCGGGAGTGATACGCAGTATTTT
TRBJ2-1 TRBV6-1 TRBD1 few CASRQGIKQFF TGTGCCAGTAGACAGGGGATTAAACAGTTCTTC
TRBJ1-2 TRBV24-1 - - CATSDRGRYGYTF TGTGCCACCAGTGATCGGGGCCGCTATGGCTACACCTTC
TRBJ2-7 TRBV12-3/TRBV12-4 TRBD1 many CASSLHRGGVYEQYF TGTGCCAGCAGTTTACACAGGGGTGGTGTCTACGAGCAGTACTTC
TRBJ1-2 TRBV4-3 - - CASSPRWGNYGYTF TGCGCCAGCAGCCCAAGATGGGGAAATTATGGCTACACCTTC